The sequence of this TCR beta chain was determined in a study of T cells in Graves' hyperthyroidism and ophthalmopathy. Turning to the study itself: Peripheral blood was secured at the point of initial diagnosis, before any treatment. Overall study findings and caveats: Blood also carried most thyroid clonotypes expanded above 0.001.

This CDR3 has 11 residues. V was clipped by 6 bases and J by 9 bases, with 9 bases between them. This clonotype has at least ten counts. Antigen specificity is unknown. TCR beta CDR3 region amplification was performed from RNA transcripts. The study used the HTBI primer set for a first-round RT-PCR of the TCR CDR3. One entry per CDR3 protein results from TCRdb running MiXCR on the multiplex PCR reads. The repertoire has a few hundred thousand distinct CDR3 sequences, around 18% of them found once; the top ten carry over 35%. Pregnant or lactating patients were excluded, as were those with uncontrolled infection or other autoimmune disease. Used for diagnoses were clinical symptoms, serum thyroxine and TRAb, thyroid ultrasound and orbital computed tomography.

The TCR originated in a man younger than 35 with Graves' ophthalmopathy. The sequencing sample was made of blood. The chain is built from TRBV12-3 or TRBV12-4 and TRBJ1-5; no clear D. CDR3 loop: CASREYGPQHF. CDR3 bases: TGTGCCAGCAGGGAGTACGGGCCCCAGCATTTT.